This paragraph covers one T cell receptor beta chain sequence. The target antigen is unknown. This CDR3 spans 13 amino acids. Germline CDR1 and CDR2: GTSNPN and SVGIG (reference sequence). V gave up 4 bases and J gave up 1 base, with 9 bases separating them. This specimen belongs to a study of PD-1 blockade in classical Hodgkin lymphoma. As for time point: newly diagnosed, previously untreated cHL patient sample. As a comparison, the study used PBMCs from newly diagnosed, untreated classical Hodgkin lymphoma. Assay used: immunoSEQ multiplex PCR; TCRdb lists only in-frame clones, some missing. The sample lists tens of thousands of clones; 85% to 95% were seen once. Findings and limits, study-wide: The repertoire differences lack a defined cause, possibly disease activity or prior therapy. Baseline TCR diversity was reportedly lower in newly diagnosed patients than in healthy donors. It was reported as lower still in relapsed/refractory patients.

Sequencing was done on a sample of peripheral blood mononuclear cells (PBMCs). The chain links TRBV30 to TRBJ2-3; a possible D gene is TRBD1 (5 bases). This TCR derives from a human donor with classical Hodgkin lymphoma. The chain's CDR3 is CAWNLGGTDTQYF. The CDR3 coding sequence is TGTGCCTGGAACCTAGGGGGCACAGATACGCAGTATTTT.